This TCR beta chain was documented in a study of cytomegalovirus exposure and HLA in healthy donors (dated by TCRdb to the late 2010s). Study-wide context: In an earlier analysis of 550 to 750 of the donors, less than 350 Gb of sequence data and about 110 million unique TCR beta sequences from about 190 million T cells were reported. In a later analysis, previously published TCR beta repertoires from hundreds of donors were re-analyzed and high-resolution HLA genotyping was added so that TCR occurrence patterns could be studied. Across around 400 genotyped donors of the cohort, an average of roughly 250,000 unique TCR beta nucleotide sequences per donor were sequenced, and 15% to 20% of those sequences were non-productive. In an earlier analysis of over 550 of the donors, high-throughput TCR beta sequencing was used to judge whether each TCR beta V gene segment behaved as functional or pseudogenic. Both class I and class II loci were covered by HLA typing, at four-digit resolution. Alongside the repertoire data, information on donor age, sex, ethnicity and CMV serostatus was compiled. The aim of the study was to test whether cataloging public T cell receptors could identify signatures of past pathogen exposure. An early release covering roughly 640 HLA-typed donors comprised approximately 290 gigabases of sequencing data and roughly 85 million unique TCR sequences. Because of strong linkage in the cohort, four or five DR-DQ haplotypes were treated as single units for association and clustering. Genome-wide SNP genotypes for about 60% of the 666 donors were used in a later genetic analysis, which treated that subset as a discovery cohort. All discovery cohort repertoires had been generated using a single sequencing platform. To predict cytomegalovirus infection status, the study combined high-throughput TCR immunosequencing, statistical association of individual TCRs with disease status, and machine learning. Rather than drawing on any new phenotypic data, the later analysis identified candidate immune exposures from TCR beta sequences and the way those sequences occurred across donors. A separate validation cohort of some 130 different subjects was used in addition to the 666-subject first cohort. The number of donors typed differed by locus, with 629-630 for A, B, C, DRB1 and DQB1, roughly 550 for DQA1, approximately 570 for DPA1, and under 490 for DPB1. The genetic ancestry cluster associated with self-reported Caucasian donors included 81% of the 300 to 400 genotyped donors. The T cell repertoires of 666 subjects were profiled by immunosequencing and related to cytomegalovirus serostatus. The paper's findings and limits, for the study overall: For the cohort, immune exposure information was limited to CMV serostatus. A group of highly shared sequence variants was considered likely to be a technical artifact of the sequencing pipeline. Some IMGT-functional V segments, including TRBV6-2 and TRBV6-3, could not be told apart with the 87-base-pair reads, so those segments were excluded. The classifier was reported to diagnose cytomegalovirus status with high specificity and sensitivity in both the original cohort and the validation cohort. The authors suggested that the approach could potentially be generalized to other disease states and immunological phenotypes. In vitro tests confirmed that a few of the cytomegalovirus-associated TCR beta chains recognize cytomegalovirus antigens. The presence/absence analyses assumed that sequencing depth was roughly uniform across donors, and that assumption may not be true. Assigning TCR associations to individual alleles was difficult when HLA alleles, especially DR and DQ, strongly co-occurred. An earlier analysis of several hundred of the donors showed that most TCR beta V segments appeared in productive rearrangements either about 87% or about 30% of the time, which broadly matched IMGT annotations. A later analysis associated 15,000 to 20,000 TCR beta sequences with specific HLA alleles at a false discovery rate of 0.05. Compared with the approximately 720-donor mean, donors in an Asian-associated ancestry cluster had fewer N-insertions in productive TCRs, according to a later genetic analysis. While some public TCRs were present in many individuals, most TCR sequences turned up only very rarely across donors. Several of the top co-occurrence clusters appeared to be linked to parvovirus B19, influenza, CMV and Epstein-Barr virus, according to a later analysis. This cohort had only TCR beta chains sequenced, and the lack of alpha or paired-chain data limited which features could be detected. Approximately 18 rarely observed V segments, including chromosome 9 orphons, were excluded from the earlier analysis of almost 600 of the donors because counts were too low. In a later analysis, the rate of TCR association differed among HLA loci, with DRB1 alleles having the most associated TCRs and HLA-C alleles having the fewest. Most CMV-associated TCR beta chains appeared to be HLA-restricted in a later analysis, and the HLA associations seemed to be driven largely by CMV exposure. A further reported finding was that TCR beta sequences accurately predicted the HLA-A and HLA-B alleles for most subjects in the first cohort. V-gene and J-gene trimming of TCR beta chains was associated with a missense DCLRE1C variant in a later genetic analysis, and the association was replicated in an independent cohort. Because HLA typing was missing for some donors at each locus, association tests included only the typed subset. Correlated functional status among segregating V segments might reflect linkage disequilibrium, but an unknown experimental factor could not be ruled out. A later analysis found that HLA-associated TCR beta chains were more clonally expanded and had lower generation probabilities than equally common non-associated chains. In the study, roughly 160 TCR beta chains were listed as associated with cytomegalovirus.

Library creation used the immunoSEQ multiplex PCR assay. For the multiplex PCR, a mixture combining 60 forward primers for TCR Vbeta segments and 13 reverse primers for TCR Jbeta segments was used. A multiplex PCR assay on genomic DNA amplified the CDR3 region of rearranged TCR beta genes. The Illumina HiSeq System was used to sequence the amplified TCR beta libraries as 87-base-pair reads. The source study handled its data this way. Across the 500 to 850 repertoires, a later analysis counted approximately 75 million unique TCR beta chains, approximately 10 million of which were shared by at least two donors. Raw reads were error-corrected and collapsed into unique sequences by a nearest-neighbor algorithm in which closely related sequences were merged to remove PCR and sequencing errors. Alignment of CDR3 sequences to IMGT reference sequences was used to assign V, D and J gene segments. For a sequence to be retained, a match of at least six nucleotides was required to both a V gene segment and a J gene segment. A rearrangement was called productive if the CDR3 had no stop codons and remained in frame with V and J, and every other rearrangement was called non-productive. CDR3 was defined according to IMGT convention as the region running from the second conserved V-encoded cysteine to the conserved J-encoded phenylalanine. Sequences without an unambiguous match to a single V gene segment were excluded from the earlier analysis of approximately 560 of the donors. An earlier analysis of approximately 590 of the donors called V segments functional above 56.7% productive rearrangements and segregating when the between-donor standard deviation exceeded 5%. A statistical classification framework was built for diagnosing cytomegalovirus status from the catalog of TCR beta chain sequences. In a later analysis, V and J genes were assigned by comparing TCR nucleotide sequences against IMGT/GENE-DB human TR gene sequences. Using the TCRdist pipeline, a later analysis assigned CDR3 sequences along with most-parsimonious VDJ recombination scenarios. In a later analysis, every TCR beta chain was defined by the combination of its CDR3 amino acid sequence and its V-gene family, and reads without a unique V-gene family were dropped. In a later analysis, 450 to 600 highly shared, low-generation-probability nucleotide sequences were removed to address suspected cross-contamination and a sequencing artifact. A later analysis calculated a clonal expansion index for each public chain from normalized within-repertoire ranks of inferred template counts. Generation probabilities in a later analysis came from a VDJ recombination model fitted to out-of-frame rearrangements, and those results were checked against IGoR. In a later analysis, hypergeometric tests were used to score TCR-TCR, TCR-HLA and TCR-CMV co-occurrence, with a repertoire-size bias correction applied to TCR pairs. A later analysis estimated false discovery rates by permuting HLA or CMV assignments 20 times. In a later analysis, co-occurring TCRs were grouped with DBSCAN, and TCRdist sequence similarity was added when clustering was performed within HLA-allele-positive subsets. Repertoires with fewer than 30,000 or more than 120,000 public chains were left out of co-occurrence clustering, as were five repertoires with anomalous nucleotide sharing. The source is immuneACCESS, and TCRdb retained only in-frame sequences with V and J called. Part of the clones is not carried over; for the studies checked, unresolved V genes explain less than half of this, and the remainder is unexplained. V, J and clone size were drawn from that table, and D and trimming were deduced from the DNA. The sample's table lists a count of about 65,000 clones. Together, the top ten hold about 15% of the sample.

Points on this clone: No antigen is known for it.

Trimming at the junction amounts to 2 bases on V and 4 bases on J, and the germline ends lie 8 bases apart. The CDR3 spans 13 residues, from the cysteine through the phenylalanine. Only the CDR3 portion is preserved as DNA: 39 bases, with reading frame beginning at the first base. According to the germline V gene (reference sequence), CDR1 reads LNHDA and CDR2 reads SQIVND. The cohort was made up of approximately 700 healthy bone marrow donors. At the time of sampling, every cohort member was nominally healthy, though immune exposures that went unrecorded were likely present. The donor was CMV seronegative and was included in the group of under 450 seronegative cohort members. Every donor gave a peripheral blood sample, and the peripheral blood mononuclear cells from that sample were used for TCR beta sequencing. The Qiagen DNeasy Blood Extraction Kit was used to extract genomic DNA from the blood cell samples.

The chain uses TRBV19 and TRBJ1-1; a tentative D match to TRBD1 spans 6 bases. The sequenced sample was PBMCs. This receptor was obtained from a boy between 10 and 17 years old in good health and CMV-seronegative. The CDR3 protein: CASSIQGTTEAFF. Here is the DNA: TGTGCCAGTAGTATACAGGGGACCACTGAAGCTTTCTTT.